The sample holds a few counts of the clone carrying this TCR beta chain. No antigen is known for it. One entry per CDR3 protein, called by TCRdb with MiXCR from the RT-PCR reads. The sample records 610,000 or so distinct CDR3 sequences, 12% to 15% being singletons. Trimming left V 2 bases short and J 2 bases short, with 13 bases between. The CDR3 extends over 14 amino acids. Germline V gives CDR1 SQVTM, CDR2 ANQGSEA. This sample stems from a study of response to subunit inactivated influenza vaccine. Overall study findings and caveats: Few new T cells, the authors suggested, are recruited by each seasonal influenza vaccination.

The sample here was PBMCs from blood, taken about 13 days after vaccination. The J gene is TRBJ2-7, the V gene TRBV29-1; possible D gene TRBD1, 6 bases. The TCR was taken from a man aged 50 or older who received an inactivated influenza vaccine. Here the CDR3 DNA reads TGCAGCGTTGAATCCGGGACAAATACCTACGAGCAGTACTTC. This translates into CSVESGTNTYEQYF.